This T cell receptor beta chain emerged from a study of blood T cell repertoires in COVID-19. Across the whole study: T cells, B-cell-depleted T cells, or PBMCs supplied cDNA or gDNA.

It was during active infection that Seattle patients were enrolled and then longitudinally followed. Clones were sequenced by immunoSEQ multiplex PCR, and TCRdb holds only the in-frame ones, with some missing. The sample lists under 250,000 clones; roughly 86% were seen once. This clone was recorded a few times. Trimming took 2 bases from V and 3 from J, leaving 4 bases between them. Germline loops: CDR1 MNHEY, CDR2 SVGEGT. CDR3 size: 12 residues. J is TRBJ2-5 and V is TRBV6-2 or TRBV6-3; D gene ambiguous. The sequence was collected from a woman of 80 years or more with COVID-19, enrolled during active disease. The sample comprised peripheral blood. For the CDR3, the DNA is TGTGCCAGCAGTTACACTGAAGAGACCCAGTACTTC. As protein: CASSYTEETQYF.